The source of this T cell receptor beta chain is a study of T cell responses to AZD1222 COVID-19 vaccine. Study-level results: Among AZD1222 vaccinees, only 5 to 7 were seropositive at baseline.

A word on this clone: Its matching antigen is unknown.

Sequencing used immunoSEQ multiplex PCR; TCRdb keeps in-frame clones, though not all of them. The sample includes fewer than 120,000 clones, around nine tenths of them seen just once. V lost 5 bases, J lost 7 bases, and 12 bases lay in between. CDR1 is SGHTA, CDR2 FQGNSA, per germline. This CDR3 has 13 amino acids. The chain recombines TRBV7-2 with TRBJ2-1; no clear D gene. This specimen consisted of peripheral blood, obtained on day 0 of AZD1222 vaccination. The clonotype comes from an adult in good health. The CDR3 bases are TGTGCCAGCAGCCAGCCCGTCGAGAATGAGCAGTTCTTC. The encoded protein is CASSQPVENEQFF.